The 17 T cell receptor beta chains below all came from one sample that was sequenced in a study of shared T cell receptors in the human thymus. Measured with immunoSEQ multiplex PCR; TCRdb has only the in-frame clones, and not every one. The repertoire consists of over 650,000 clones, with about 89% occurring once and the leading ten covering about 0.0094%. Separately, the same data were catalogued under a study of human thymus T cells.

The sequenced material came from thymocytes. These receptors all come from a boy under two years old with a congenital heart defect.

V usage is TRBV6-6 and J usage is TRBJ1-6, with TRBD1 as a possible D gene (5 bases). V lost 8 bases and J lost 7, with 15 bases in between. Germline V CDR1 and CDR2: MNHNY, SVGAGI (reference sequence). This CDR3 contains 14 residues. The CDR3 protein is CASGHQIPNSPLHF. The CDR3 DNA reads TGTGCCAGCGGACACCAAATTCCGAATTCACCCCTCCACTTT.

This clone showed up just a few times. This rearrangement joins TRBV14 to TRBJ2-7, with D unresolved. Between the trimmed V and J ends, which lost 3 bases and 5 bases, there was a span of 11 bases. Looked up from germline, CDR1 is SGHDN and CDR2 is FVKESK. The CDR3 is 13 residues long. This chain's CDR3 is CASSHARYHEQYF. CDR3 nucleotides: TGTGCCAGCAGCCATGCCCGGTACCACGAGCAGTACTTC. Full variable domain (missing parts from reference TRBV14 and TRBJ2-7): EAGVTQFPSHSVIEKGQTVTLRCDPISGHDNLYWYRRVMGKEIKFLLHFVKESKQDESGMPNNRFLAERTGGTYSTLKVQPAELEDSGVYFCASSHARYHEQYFGPGTRLTVT.

The CDR3 region is CASSVPQVAQPQHF. For the CDR3, the DNA is TGTGCCAGCAGTGTTCCCCAGGTGGCCCAGCCCCAGCATTTT. This chain connects TRBV25-1 to TRBJ1-5; no definite D call. This CDR3 region has 14 residues. The V and J ends lost 4 bases and 7 bases respectively, with 14 bases between them. CDR1 and CDR2 (germline): MGHDK, SYGVNS.

The chain couples TRBV18 to TRBJ1-1; D is uncertain. Germline loops: CDR1 KGHSH, CDR2 LQKENI. The germline V and J ends were trimmed by 3 bases and 7 bases, with 12 bases remaining between them. CDR3 length: 13 amino acids. The chain's CDR3 is CASSPSVAFEAFF. Here the CDR3 DNA reads TGTGCCAGCTCACCGAGTGTTGCATTTGAAGCTTTCTTT.

The genes are TRBV30 and TRBJ1-2; weak D call: TRBD1 (6 bases). CDR1 and CDR2 from the germline V gene are GTSNPN and SVGIG (reference sequence). The germline V and J ends were trimmed by 2 bases and 4 bases, with 14 bases remaining between them. The CDR3 spans 14 residues. The CDR3 nucleotides are TGTGCCTGGAGTCCCGGGACAATGCTCTATGGCTACACCTTC. Translation: CAWSPGTMLYGYTF.

This clone showed up just a few times. The chain uses TRBV19 and TRBJ2-3; D uncertain. With 3 bases removed from V and 0 bases from J, the gap between germline ends came to 10 bases. This CDR3 is built from 15 residues. Germline V gives CDR1 LNHDA, CDR2 SQIVND (reference sequence). The CDR3 nucleotides are TGTGCCAGTAGTATTGGCGCGGCAAGCACAGATACGCAGTATTTT. It codes for CASSIGAASTDTQYF. The full variable domain, rest sourced from reference TRBV19 and TRBJ2-3, is DGGITQSPKYLFRKEGQNVTLSCEQNLNHDAMYWYRQDPGQGLRLIYYSQIVNDFQKGDIAEGYSVSREKKESFPLTVTSAQKNPTAFYLCASSIGAASTDTQYFGPGTRLTVL.

A single count supports this clone. The chain combines TRBV7-9 with TRBJ2-7, with a tentative D call TRBD2 (6 bases). Between the trimmed V and J ends, which lost 2 bases and 5 bases, there was a span of 10 bases. Germline lookup yields CDR1 SEHNR and CDR2 FQNEAQ (reference sequence). The CDR3 length is 13 residues. In nucleotides, the CDR3 is TGTGCCAGCAGCTTAAGATCGGGGGACGAGCAGTACTTC. It is translated as CASSLRSGDEQYF.

This rearrangement joins TRBV27 to TRBJ2-7; TRBD2 agrees at 10 bases. Germline V gene sequence: CDR1 MNHEY, CDR2 SMNVEV (reference sequence). Losses at the gene ends were 0 bases for V and 1 base for J; bases not matched to a gene: 6. The CDR3 loop spans 17 amino acids. CDR3 region: CASSLSSSGSGSYEQYF. Here the CDR3 DNA reads TGTGCCAGCAGTTTATCGTCTAGCGGGAGTGGGTCCTACGAGCAGTACTTC.

V and J are TRBV15 and TRBJ2-7; 7 bases are shared with TRBD2. Trimming took 4 bases from V and 4 from J; bases not matched to a gene: 4. Germline V gene data show CDR1 as LNHNV and CDR2 as YYDKDF (reference sequence). This CDR3 is 13 amino acids long. The CDR3 DNA sequence: TGTGCCACCAGCACCCCGGGAGGTTACGAGCAGTACTTC. Amino acid sequence: CATSTPGGYEQYF.

The V and J genes are TRBV11-2 and TRBJ2-3, with a weak D call TRBD2 (6 bases). Germline values: CDR1 SGHAT, CDR2 FQNNGV. This CDR3 spans 19 amino acids. With 5 bases removed from V and 0 bases from J, the gap between germline ends came to 24 bases. CDR3 loop: CASSTRDFAPLFSTDTQYF. Written as DNA, the CDR3 is TGTGCCAGCAGCACCCGGGACTTTGCTCCCCTCTTTAGCACAGATACGCAGTATTTT. The full variable domain, rest sourced from reference TRBV11-2 and TRBJ2-3, is EAGVAQSPRYKIIEKRQSVAFWCNPISGHATLYWYQQILGQGPKLLIQFQNNGVVDDSQLPKDRFSAERLKGVDSTLKIQPAKLEDSAVYLCASSTRDFAPLFSTDTQYFGPGTRLTVL.

In its sample, this clone was seen once. The rearrangement uses TRBV28 and TRBJ2-7; maybe TRBD1 (6 bases). This CDR3 contains 15 residues. Trimming shortened V by 1 base and J by 0 bases, and 10 bases separated the two germline ends. Germline V gives CDR1 MDHEN, CDR2 SYDVKM. CDR3 in amino acids: CASSLFQGSSYEQYF. CDR3 bases: TGTGCCAGCAGTTTATTTCAGGGGAGCTCCTACGAGCAGTACTTC.

V and J are TRBV5-8 and TRBJ1-1, with unresolved D. V lost 0 bases to trimming and J lost 2 bases, with 5 bases between them. The CDR3 has 13 residues. Germline CDR1 is SGHTS and CDR2 is YDEGEE. This CDR3 reads CASSLERNTEAFF. CDR3 bases: TGTGCCAGCAGCTTGGAGCGCAACACTGAAGCTTTCTTT.

This chain uses TRBV9 with TRBJ1-4, with 8 bases that match TRBD1. J lost 13 bases, V lost 2 bases, and 7 bases had no gene match. Per germline, CDR1 SGDLS and CDR2 YYNGEE. The CDR3 runs to 13 residues. The CDR3 DNA sequence: TGTGCCAGCAGCGTCAGGGGGCGCGGTAGACTGTTTTTT. Its translation: CASSVRGRGRLFF.

This CDR3 is CASSDRDRVLSPLHF. The CDR3 DNA sequence: TGTGCCAGCAGTGATCGGGACAGGGTTCTGTCACCCCTCCACTTT. This chain connects TRBV25-1 to TRBJ1-6; 9 positions agree with TRBD1. CDR1 is MGHDK and CDR2 is SYGVNS in the germline V gene. The CDR3 has 15 amino acids. The ends lost 3 bases at V and 10 bases at J; junction bases unmatched: 7.

This CDR3 reads CASSLSWGATDTQYF. Written as DNA, the CDR3 is TGTGCCAGCAGCTTGAGCTGGGGAGCCACAGATACGCAGTATTTT. V and J are TRBV5-4 and TRBJ2-3; D is perhaps TRBD2 (5 bases). The germline gives CDR1 SGHNT, CDR2 YYREEE (reference sequence). Trimming left V 1 base short and J 2 bases short, with 11 bases between. CDR3 length equals 15 residues. The full variable domain, its missing parts supplied by reference TRBV5-4 and TRBJ2-3, is ETGVTQSPTHLIKTRGQQVTLRCSSQSGHNTVSWYQQALGQGPQFIFQYYREEENGRGNFPPRFSGLQFPNYSSELNVNALELDDSALYLCASSLSWGATDTQYFGPGTRLTVL.

The rearrangement joins TRBV2 to TRBJ2-7, with D possibly TRBD1 on 5 matching bases. CDR3 length equals 13 residues. Trimming shortened V by 6 bases and J by 6 bases, and 15 bases separated the two germline ends. Germline loops: CDR1 SNHLY, CDR2 FYNNEI. As DNA, the CDR3 is TGTGCCAGCAGCGACAGCGAGGTTGGCGAGCAGTACTTC. Protein sequence: CASSDSEVGEQYF.

Here the CDR3 reads CASNGGSNGYTF. The CDR3 DNA reads as TGTGCCAGCAATGGGGGGTCGAATGGCTACACCTTC. The chain has TRBV2 and TRBJ1-2, with D perhaps matching TRBD1 (5 bases). Trimming stripped 7 bases from V and 6 bases from J, with 12 bases between. CDR1 and CDR2 from the germline V gene are SNHLY and FYNNEI. The CDR3 sequence is 12 residues long. Using reference TRBV2 and TRBJ1-2 for the parts outside the CDR3, the full variable domain is EPEVTQTPSHQVTQMGQEVILRCVPISNHLYFYWYRQILGQKVEFLVSFYNNEISEKSEIFDDQFSVERPDGSNFTLKIRSTKLEDSAMYFCASNGGSNGYTFGSGTRLTVV.